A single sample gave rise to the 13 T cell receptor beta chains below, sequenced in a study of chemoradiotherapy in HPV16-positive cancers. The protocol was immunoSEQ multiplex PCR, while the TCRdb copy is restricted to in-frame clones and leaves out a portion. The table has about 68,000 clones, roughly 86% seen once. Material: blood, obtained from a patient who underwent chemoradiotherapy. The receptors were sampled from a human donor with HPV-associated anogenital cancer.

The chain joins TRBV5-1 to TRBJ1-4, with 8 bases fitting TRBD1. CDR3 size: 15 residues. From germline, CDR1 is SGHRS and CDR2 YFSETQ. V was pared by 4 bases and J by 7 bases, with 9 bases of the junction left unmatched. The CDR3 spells CASSPAPGGGEKLFF. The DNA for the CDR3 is TGCGCCAGCAGCCCGGCCCCAGGGGGCGGTGAAAAACTGTTTTTT.

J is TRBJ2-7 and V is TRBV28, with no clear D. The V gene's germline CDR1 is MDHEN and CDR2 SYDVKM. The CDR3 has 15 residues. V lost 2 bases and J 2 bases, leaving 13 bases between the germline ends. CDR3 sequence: CASSLGFGQTYEQYF. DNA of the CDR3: TGTGCCAGCAGTTTAGGGTTCGGCCAAACCTACGAGCAGTACTTC.

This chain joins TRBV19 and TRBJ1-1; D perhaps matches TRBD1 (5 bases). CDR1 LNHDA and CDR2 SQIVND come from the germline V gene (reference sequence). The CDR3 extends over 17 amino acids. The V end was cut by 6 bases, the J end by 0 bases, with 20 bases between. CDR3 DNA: TGTGCCAGTAGAATCTTGGACATAAGCCGGATGAACACTGAAGCTTTCTTT. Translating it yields CASRILDISRMNTEAFF.

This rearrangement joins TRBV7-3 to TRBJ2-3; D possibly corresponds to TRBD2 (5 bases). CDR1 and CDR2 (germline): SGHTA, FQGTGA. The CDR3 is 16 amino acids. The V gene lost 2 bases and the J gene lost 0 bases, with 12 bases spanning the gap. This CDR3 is CASSLGLSPSTDTQYF. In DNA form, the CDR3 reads TGTGCCAGCAGCTTAGGACTGTCGCCTAGCACAGATACGCAGTATTTT.

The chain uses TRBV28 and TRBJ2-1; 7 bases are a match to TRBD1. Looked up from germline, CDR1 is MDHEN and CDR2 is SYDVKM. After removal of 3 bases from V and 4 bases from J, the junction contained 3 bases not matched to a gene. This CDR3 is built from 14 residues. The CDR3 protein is CASSLTGRYNEQFF. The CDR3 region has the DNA TGTGCCAGCAGTTTGACAGGGCGATACAATGAGCAGTTCTTC.

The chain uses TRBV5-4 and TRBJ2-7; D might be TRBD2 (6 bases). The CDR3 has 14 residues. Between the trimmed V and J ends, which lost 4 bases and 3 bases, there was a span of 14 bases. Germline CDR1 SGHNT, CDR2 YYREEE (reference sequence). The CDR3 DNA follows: TGTGCCAGCAGCCCCGGGGGTTGGGTCTACGAGCAGTACTTC. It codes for CASSPGGWVYEQYF.

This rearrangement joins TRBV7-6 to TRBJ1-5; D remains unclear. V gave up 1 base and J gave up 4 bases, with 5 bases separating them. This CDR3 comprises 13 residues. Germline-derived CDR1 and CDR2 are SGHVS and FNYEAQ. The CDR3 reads CASSLEQNQPQHF. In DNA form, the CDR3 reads TGTGCCAGCAGCTTAGAGCAGAATCAGCCCCAGCATTTT.

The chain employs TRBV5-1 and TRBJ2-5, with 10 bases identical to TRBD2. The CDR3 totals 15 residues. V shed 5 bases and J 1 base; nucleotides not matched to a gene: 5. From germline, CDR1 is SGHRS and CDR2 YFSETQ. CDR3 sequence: CASRSSGGPQETQYF. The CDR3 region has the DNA TGCGCCAGCAGGAGTAGCGGGGGGCCCCAAGAGACCCAGTACTTC.

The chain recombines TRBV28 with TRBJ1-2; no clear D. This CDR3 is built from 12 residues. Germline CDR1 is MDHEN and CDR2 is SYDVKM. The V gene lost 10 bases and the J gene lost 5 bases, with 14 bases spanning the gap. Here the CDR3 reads CATNEMTYGYTF. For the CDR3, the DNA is TGTGCCACCAACGAGATGACGTATGGCTACACCTTC.

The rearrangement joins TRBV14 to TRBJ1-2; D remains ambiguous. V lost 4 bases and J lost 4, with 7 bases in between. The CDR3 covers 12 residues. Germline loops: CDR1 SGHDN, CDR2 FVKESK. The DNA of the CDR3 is TGTGCCAGCAGCCCCCACGGCTATGGCTACACCTTC. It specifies CASSPHGYGYTF.

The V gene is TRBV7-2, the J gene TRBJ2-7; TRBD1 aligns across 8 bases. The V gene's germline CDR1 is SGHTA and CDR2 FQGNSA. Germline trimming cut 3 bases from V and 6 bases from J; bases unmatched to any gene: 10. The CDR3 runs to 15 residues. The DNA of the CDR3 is TGTGCCAGCAGCTTCCAGGGGGCGCAGGAATCCGAGCAGTACTTC. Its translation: CASSFQGAQESEQYF.

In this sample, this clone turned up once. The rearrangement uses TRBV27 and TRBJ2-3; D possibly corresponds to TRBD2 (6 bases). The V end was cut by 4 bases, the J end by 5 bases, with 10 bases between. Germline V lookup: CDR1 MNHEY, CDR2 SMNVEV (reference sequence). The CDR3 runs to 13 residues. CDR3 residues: CASSSQTRDTQYF. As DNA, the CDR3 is TGTGCCAGCAGTTCACAGACTAGAGATACGCAGTATTTT.

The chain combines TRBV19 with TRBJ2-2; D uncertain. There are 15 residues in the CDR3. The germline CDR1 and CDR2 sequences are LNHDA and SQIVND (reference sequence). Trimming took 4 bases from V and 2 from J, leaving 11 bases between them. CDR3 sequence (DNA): TGTGCCAGTAGTAGGGGATACCTAAACACCGGGGAGCTGTTTTTT. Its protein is CASSRGYLNTGELFF.